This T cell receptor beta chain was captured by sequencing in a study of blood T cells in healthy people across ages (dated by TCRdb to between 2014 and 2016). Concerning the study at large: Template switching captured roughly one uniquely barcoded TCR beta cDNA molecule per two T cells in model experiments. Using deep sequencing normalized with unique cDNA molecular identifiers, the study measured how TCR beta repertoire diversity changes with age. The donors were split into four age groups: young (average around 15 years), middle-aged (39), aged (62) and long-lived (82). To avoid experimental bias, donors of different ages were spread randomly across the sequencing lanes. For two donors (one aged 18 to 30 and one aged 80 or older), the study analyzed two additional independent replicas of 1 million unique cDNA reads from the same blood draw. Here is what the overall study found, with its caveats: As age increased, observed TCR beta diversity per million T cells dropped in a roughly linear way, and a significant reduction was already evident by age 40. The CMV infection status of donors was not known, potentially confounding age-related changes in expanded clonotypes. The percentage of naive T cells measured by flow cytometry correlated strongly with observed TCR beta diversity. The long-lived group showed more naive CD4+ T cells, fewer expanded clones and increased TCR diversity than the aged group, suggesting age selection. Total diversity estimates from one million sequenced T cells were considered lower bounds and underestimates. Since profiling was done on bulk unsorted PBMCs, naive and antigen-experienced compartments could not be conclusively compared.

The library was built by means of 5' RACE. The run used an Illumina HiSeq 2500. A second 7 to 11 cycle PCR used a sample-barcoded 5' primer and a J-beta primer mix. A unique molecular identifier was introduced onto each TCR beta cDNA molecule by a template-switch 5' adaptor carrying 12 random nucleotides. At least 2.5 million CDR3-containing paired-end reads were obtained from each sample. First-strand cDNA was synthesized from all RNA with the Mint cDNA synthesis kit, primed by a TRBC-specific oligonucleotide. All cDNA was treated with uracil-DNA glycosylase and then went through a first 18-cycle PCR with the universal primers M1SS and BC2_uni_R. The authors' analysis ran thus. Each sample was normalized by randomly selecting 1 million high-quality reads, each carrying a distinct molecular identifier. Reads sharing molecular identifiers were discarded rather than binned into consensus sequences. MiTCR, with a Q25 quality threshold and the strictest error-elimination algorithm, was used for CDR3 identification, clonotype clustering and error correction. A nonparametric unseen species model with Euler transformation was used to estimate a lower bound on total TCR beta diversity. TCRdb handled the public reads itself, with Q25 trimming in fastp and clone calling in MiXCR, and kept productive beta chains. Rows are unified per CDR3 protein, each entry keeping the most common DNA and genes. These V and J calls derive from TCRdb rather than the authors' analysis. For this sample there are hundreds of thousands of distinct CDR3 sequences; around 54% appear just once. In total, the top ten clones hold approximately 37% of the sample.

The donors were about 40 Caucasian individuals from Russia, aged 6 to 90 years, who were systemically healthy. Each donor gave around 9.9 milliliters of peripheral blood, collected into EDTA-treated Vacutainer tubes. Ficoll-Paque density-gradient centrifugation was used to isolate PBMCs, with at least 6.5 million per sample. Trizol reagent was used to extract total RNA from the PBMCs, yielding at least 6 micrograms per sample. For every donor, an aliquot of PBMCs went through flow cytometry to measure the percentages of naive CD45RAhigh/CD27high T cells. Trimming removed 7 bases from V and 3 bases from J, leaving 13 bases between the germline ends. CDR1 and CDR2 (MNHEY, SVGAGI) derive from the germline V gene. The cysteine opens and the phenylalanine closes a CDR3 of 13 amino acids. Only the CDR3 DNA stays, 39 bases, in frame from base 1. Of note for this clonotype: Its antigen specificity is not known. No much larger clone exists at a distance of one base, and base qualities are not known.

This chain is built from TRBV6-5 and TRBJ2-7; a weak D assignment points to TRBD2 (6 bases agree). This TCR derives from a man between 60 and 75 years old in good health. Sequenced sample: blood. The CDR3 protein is CASKRSGLYEQYF. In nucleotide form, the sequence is TGTGCCAGCAAAAGATCGGGACTCTACGAGCAGTACTTC.